This T cell receptor beta chain emerged from a study of cytomegalovirus exposure and HLA in healthy donors. The PCR used 60 Vbeta and 13 Jbeta primers. Profiled with immunoSEQ multiplex PCR; TCRdb holds only in-frame clones, not every one. This sample yields about 110,000 clones, of which about three quarters are seen a single time; 8.6% belongs to the top ten. V was trimmed by 3 bases and J by 5 bases, leaving 8 bases between them. The CDR3 is made up of 12 amino acids. Germline lookup yields CDR1 SGHAT and CDR2 FQNNGV. The sequence was collected from a woman in her thirties or forties in good health and CMV-seropositive. The genes are TRBV11-2 and TRBJ2-7; possibly TRBD1 for D (5 bases). The sequencing sample was made of PBMCs. The DNA for the CDR3 is TGTGCCAGCAGCTTCTGGGGCAACGAGCAGTACTTC. Protein: CASSFWGNEQYF. Using reference TRBV11-2 and TRBJ2-7 for the parts outside the CDR3, the full variable domain is EAGVAQSPRYKIIEKRQSVAFWCNPISGHATLYWYQQILGQGPKLLIQFQNNGVVDDSQLPKDRFSAERLKGVDSTLKIQPAKLEDSAVYLCASSFWGNEQYFGPGTRLTVT.